This T cell receptor (beta chain) was observed in a study of cytomegalovirus exposure and HLA in healthy donors. Across the whole study: The approximately 110 validation repertoires used the same platform as the roughly 670 first-cohort repertoires, a later analysis reported. Study-wide results and limits: It was reportedly the case that the classifier diagnosed cytomegalovirus status with high specificity and sensitivity. Subsequent analysis of the roughly 120 validation repertoires found a tendency for first-cohort TCR clusters to co-occur. Cytomegalovirus-associated TCR beta chains were listed, numbering over 150.

About this clone: Its target is not known.

V gave up 11 bases and J gave up 2 bases, with 16 bases separating them. The CDR3 spans 13 residues. Germline V gives CDR1 SGHAT, CDR2 FQNNGV. The repertoire was sequenced with immunoSEQ multiplex PCR; TCRdb's copy has only in-frame clones and lacks some. The table includes fewer than 130,000 clones, more than 70% detected once. The clonotype originates from a woman aged 18-29 years in good health and CMV-seronegative. The rearrangement uses TRBV11-2 and TRBJ2-7; possibly TRBD1 for D (6 bases). Sequenced material: PBMCs. This CDR3 reads CASADSATYEQYF. CDR3 sequence (DNA): TGTGCCTCGGCGGACAGTGCTACCTACGAGCAGTACTTC.